This TCR beta chain was retrieved from a study of shared clonotypes between healthy human individuals. Study as a whole: Donors, aged 18 to 49, were a couple of women and a few men. Whole-study results and caveats: Sorted-subset samples were not fully sequenced, rarefaction indicated. It was the non-shared clonotypes that had lower generation probabilities than clonotypes shared by all four donors.

In the case of this clone: The antigen is undetermined.

V dropped 7 bases and J dropped 2; count of bases not matched to a gene: 15. Germline-derived CDR1 and CDR2 are SGHDT and YYEEEE. This CDR3 is 18 amino acids long. Assay: immunoSEQ multiplex PCR; the TCRdb copy retains only in-frame clones and omits some. The sample lists roughly 2.1 million clones; about 92% were seen once. Terminally differentiated effector memory CD45RA+ cells were excluded from the naive CD8 cells, which were CD45RO-negative and positively selected for CCR7. The clonotype comes from a man younger than 35 in good health. Some clones in this sample may be carry-over from other donors' samples. This chain joins TRBV5-6 and TRBJ2-1, with 10 nucleotides matching TRBD1. Sequencing input: naive CD8+ T cells from PBMCs. CDR3 coding DNA: TGTGCCAGCGGGAGCCAGTCAGAAGGGACAGGGGCCTACAATGAGCAGTTCTTC. Translating it yields CASGSQSEGTGAYNEQFF. Full variable domain (remainder filled in from reference TRBV5-6 and TRBJ2-1): DAGVTQSPTHLIKTRGQQVTLRCSPKSGHDTVSWYQQALGQGPQFIFQYYEEEERQRGNFPDRFSGHQFPNYSSELNVNALLLGDSALYLCASGSQSEGTGAYNEQFFGPGTRLTVL.